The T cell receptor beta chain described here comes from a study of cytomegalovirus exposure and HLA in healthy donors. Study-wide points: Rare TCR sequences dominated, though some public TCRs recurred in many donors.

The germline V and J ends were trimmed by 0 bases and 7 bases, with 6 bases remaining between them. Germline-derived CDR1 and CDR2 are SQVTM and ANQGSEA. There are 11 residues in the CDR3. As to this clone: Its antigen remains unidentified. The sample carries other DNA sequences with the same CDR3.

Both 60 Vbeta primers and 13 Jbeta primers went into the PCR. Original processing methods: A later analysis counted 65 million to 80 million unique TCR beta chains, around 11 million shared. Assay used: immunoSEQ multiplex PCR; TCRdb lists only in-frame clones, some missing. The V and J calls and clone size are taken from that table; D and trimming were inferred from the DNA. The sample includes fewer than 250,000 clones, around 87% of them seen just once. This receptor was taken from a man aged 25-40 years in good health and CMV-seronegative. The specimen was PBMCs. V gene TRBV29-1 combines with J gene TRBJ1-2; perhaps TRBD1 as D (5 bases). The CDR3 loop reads CSVEDRAGYTF. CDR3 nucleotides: TGCAGCGTTGAAGACAGGGCTGGCTACACCTTC.